This paragraph reports one TCR beta chain. Per the original methods: Amplifying reference gene primers gave estimates of nucleated cell counts. The method was immunoSEQ multiplex PCR; TCRdb's version includes in-frame clones alone and lacks a portion of them. V, J and clone size derive from that table, while D and trimming were established from the DNA sequence. The table has fewer than 200,000 clones, roughly 91% seen once. Germline V CDR1 and CDR2: MDHEN, SYDVKM. V lost 4 bases, J lost 6 bases, and 5 bases stayed unmatched. The CDR3 length is 14 residues. These data come from a study of blood T cell repertoires in COVID-19. Overall study: Sample material is recorded as cDNA or gDNA derived from T cells, B-cell-depleted T cells, or PBMCs.

V gene TRBV28 combines with J gene TRBJ2-3; 9 nucleotides match TRBD2. This clonotype was obtained from a man aged 18 to 29 with COVID-19, enrolled during active disease. The specimen sequenced was peripheral blood. The CDR3: CASSSGTSMDTQYF. The CDR3 DNA reads as TGTGCCAGCAGTTCCGGGACTAGCATGGATACGCAGTATTTT.